The source of this TCR beta chain is a study of quantifying T cell responses using KT2 cells. Study as a whole: RNA was reverse transcribed with TCR alpha and beta constant-region primers.

The cDNA 3' end received a ligated oligonucleotide with a UMI. An equimolar mix of RC1.1 and RC1.2 primed the beta chain across TRBC1 and TRBC2. TCRdb fed the UMI-ligation and nested PCR reads into MiXCR, producing one record per CDR3 protein. The top ten hold about 10% of the sample, which has fewer than 50,000 distinct CDR3 sequences, about 9.9% seen once. V lost 4 bases, J lost 1 base, and 5 bases stayed unmatched. The CDR3 runs 16 residues. CDR1 is LGHNA and CDR2 is YNFKEQ in the germline V gene. This TCR was sampled from a human donor. The sequencing input was PBMCs spiked with cells of the T cell clone KT2. The chain recombines TRBV4-2 with TRBJ1-5; 9 nucleotides line up with TRBD1. The CDR3 spells CASSPRTGGSNQPQHF. In nucleotides, the CDR3 is TGTGCCAGCAGCCCACGTACAGGGGGCAGCAATCAGCCCCAGCATTTT.